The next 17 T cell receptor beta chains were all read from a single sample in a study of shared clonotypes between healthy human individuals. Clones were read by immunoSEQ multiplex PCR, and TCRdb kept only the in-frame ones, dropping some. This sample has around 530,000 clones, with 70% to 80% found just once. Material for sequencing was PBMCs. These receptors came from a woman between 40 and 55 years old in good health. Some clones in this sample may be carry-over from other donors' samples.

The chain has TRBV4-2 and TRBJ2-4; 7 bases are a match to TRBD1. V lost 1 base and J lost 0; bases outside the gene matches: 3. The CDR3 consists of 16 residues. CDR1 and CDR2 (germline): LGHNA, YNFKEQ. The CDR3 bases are TGTGCCAGCAGCCAAGTGGGGACAGTAGCCAAAAACATTCAGTACTTC. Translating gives CASSQVGTVAKNIQYF.

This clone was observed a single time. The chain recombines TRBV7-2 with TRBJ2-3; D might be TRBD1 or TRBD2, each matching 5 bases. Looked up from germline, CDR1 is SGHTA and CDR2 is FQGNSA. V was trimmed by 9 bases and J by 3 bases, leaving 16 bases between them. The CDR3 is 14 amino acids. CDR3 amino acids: CASHGDVLTDTQYF. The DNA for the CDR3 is TGTGCCAGTCACGGGGACGTCTTGACAGATACGCAGTATTTT.

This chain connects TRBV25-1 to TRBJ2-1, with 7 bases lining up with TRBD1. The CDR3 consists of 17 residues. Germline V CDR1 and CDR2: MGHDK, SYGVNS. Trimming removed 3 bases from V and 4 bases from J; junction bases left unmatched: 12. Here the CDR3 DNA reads TGTGCCAGCAGTGACGTCATTTTAGGGGGCCTTTACAATGAGCAGTTCTTC. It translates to CASSDVILGGLYNEQFF.

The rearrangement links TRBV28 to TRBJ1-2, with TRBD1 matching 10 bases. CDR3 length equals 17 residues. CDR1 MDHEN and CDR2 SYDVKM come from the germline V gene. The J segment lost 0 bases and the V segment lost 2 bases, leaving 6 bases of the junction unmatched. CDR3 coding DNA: TGTGCCAGCAGTTTACCCGGACAGGGGGAACCTAACTATGGCTACACCTTC. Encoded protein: CASSLPGQGEPNYGYTF.

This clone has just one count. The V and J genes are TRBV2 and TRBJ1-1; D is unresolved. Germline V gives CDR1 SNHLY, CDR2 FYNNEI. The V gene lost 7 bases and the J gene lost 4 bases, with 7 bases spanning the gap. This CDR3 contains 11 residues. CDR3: CASNLFTEAFF. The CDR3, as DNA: TGTGCCAGCAACTTATTCACTGAAGCTTTCTTT.

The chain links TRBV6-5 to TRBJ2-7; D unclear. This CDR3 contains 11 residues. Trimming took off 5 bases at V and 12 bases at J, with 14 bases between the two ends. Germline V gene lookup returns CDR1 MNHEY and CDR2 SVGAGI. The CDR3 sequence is CASSPGVRWYF. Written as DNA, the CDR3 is TGTGCCAGCAGTCCCGGAGTTAGGTGGTACTTC.

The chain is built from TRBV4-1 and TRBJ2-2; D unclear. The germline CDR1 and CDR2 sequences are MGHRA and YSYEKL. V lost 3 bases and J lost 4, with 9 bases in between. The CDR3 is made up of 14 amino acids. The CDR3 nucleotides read TGCGCCAGCAGCCATGGCAGGACCACCGGGGAGCTGTTTTTT. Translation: CASSHGRTTGELFF.

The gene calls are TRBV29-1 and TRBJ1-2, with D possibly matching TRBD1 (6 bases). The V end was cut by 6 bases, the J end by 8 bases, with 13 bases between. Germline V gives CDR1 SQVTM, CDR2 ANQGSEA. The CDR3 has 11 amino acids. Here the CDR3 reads CSVHRAAGYTF. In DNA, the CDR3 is TGCAGCGTCCACAGGGCGGCCGGCTACACCTTC.

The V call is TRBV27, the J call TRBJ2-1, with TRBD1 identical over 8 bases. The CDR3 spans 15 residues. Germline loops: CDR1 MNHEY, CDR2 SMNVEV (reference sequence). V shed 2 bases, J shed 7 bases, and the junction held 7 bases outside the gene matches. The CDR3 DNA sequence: TGTGCCAGCAGTTTACAGGGGGCATCGGGAAATGAGCAGTTCTTC. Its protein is CASSLQGASGNEQFF.

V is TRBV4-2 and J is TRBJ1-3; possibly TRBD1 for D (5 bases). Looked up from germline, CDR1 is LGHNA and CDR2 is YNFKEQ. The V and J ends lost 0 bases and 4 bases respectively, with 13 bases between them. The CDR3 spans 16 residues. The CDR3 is CASSQDPGRGGNTIYF. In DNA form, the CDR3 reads TGTGCCAGCAGCCAAGATCCGGGACGGGGAGGAAACACCATATATTTT.

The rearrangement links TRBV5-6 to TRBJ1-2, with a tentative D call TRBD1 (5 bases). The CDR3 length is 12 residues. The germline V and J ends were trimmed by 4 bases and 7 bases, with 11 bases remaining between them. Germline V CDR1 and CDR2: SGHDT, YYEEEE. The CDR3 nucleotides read TGTGCCAGCAGCCTGGGACGGTTTGGCTACACCTTC. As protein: CASSLGRFGYTF.

The CDR3 loop is CASSEVGQGRGQPQHF. The CDR3 coding sequence is TGTGCCAGCAGTGAGGTCGGACAGGGAAGGGGTCAGCCCCAGCATTTT. The rearrangement links TRBV2 to TRBJ1-5; 8 bases agree with TRBD1. The J segment lost 6 bases and the V segment lost 3 bases, leaving 10 bases of the junction unmatched. Germline V gives CDR1 SNHLY, CDR2 FYNNEI. The length of the CDR3 is 16 residues.

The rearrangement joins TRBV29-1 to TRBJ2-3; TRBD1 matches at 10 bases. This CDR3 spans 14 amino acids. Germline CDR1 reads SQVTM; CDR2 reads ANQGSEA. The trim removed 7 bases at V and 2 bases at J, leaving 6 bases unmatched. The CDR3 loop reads CSGGTGVITDTQYF. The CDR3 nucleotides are TGCAGCGGAGGGACAGGGGTTATCACAGATACGCAGTATTTT.

Here the CDR3 reads CASSPVAGTNTGELFF. Here the CDR3 DNA reads TGCGCCAGCAGCCCCGTAGCGGGCACGAACACCGGGGAGCTGTTTTTT. The chain uses TRBV4-3 and TRBJ2-2; 7 bases map to TRBD2. CDR3 size: 16 residues. Per the germline V gene, CDR1 is LGHNA and CDR2 is YSLEER. V lost 4 bases, J lost 0 bases, and 5 bases stayed unmatched.

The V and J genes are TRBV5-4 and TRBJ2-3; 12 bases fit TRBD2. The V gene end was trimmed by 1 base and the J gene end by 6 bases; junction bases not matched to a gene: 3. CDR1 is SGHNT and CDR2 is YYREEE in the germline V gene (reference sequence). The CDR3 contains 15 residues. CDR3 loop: CASSLRLAGGDTQYF. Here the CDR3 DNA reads TGTGCCAGCAGCTTGCGGCTAGCGGGAGGGGATACGCAGTATTTT.

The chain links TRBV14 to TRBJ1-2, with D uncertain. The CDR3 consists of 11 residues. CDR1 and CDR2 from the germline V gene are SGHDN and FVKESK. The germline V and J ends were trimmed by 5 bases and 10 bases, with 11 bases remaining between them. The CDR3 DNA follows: TGTGCCAGCAGCTCCCTGGACTCCTACACCTTC. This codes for CASSSLDSYTF.

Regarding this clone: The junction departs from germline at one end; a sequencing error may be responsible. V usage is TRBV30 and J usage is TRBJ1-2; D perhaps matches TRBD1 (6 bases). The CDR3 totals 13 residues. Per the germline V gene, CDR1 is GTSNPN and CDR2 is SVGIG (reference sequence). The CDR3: CAWSVRGGYGHTF. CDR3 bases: TGTGCCTGGAGTGTACGGGGGGGCTATGGCCACACCTTC.